The entry that follows covers one T cell receptor beta chain sequence. In the original analysis: Cell counts per sample came from amplifying reference gene primers. Libraries were prepared by immunoSEQ multiplex PCR; TCRdb keeps only in-frame clonotypes and omits some of them. V and J calls and clone size follow that table, whereas D and trimming were derived from the DNA. The table lists about 170,000 clones, more than 75% of them singletons. From germline, CDR1 is LNHDA and CDR2 SQIVND (reference sequence). Trimming left V 3 bases short and J 2 bases short, with 11 bases between. The length of the CDR3 is 15 residues. This sample was taken from a study of blood T cell repertoires in COVID-19.

Material: PBMCs or T cells enriched from blood (not recorded which). The chain carries TRBV19 and TRBJ1-5, with D perhaps matching TRBD1 (6 bases). This receptor was taken from a woman aged 45-60 years who had recovered from COVID-19. CDR3 sequence (DNA): TGTGCCAGTAGTATCAGGACAGAGGGCAATCAGCCCCAGCATTTT. Translating gives CASSIRTEGNQPQHF.